The entry that follows covers one T cell receptor (beta chain) sequence. TCRdb's copy holds only in-frame clones and misses some; the assay was immunoSEQ multiplex PCR. In the table there are 55,000 to 65,000 clones, almost 95% of which are singletons. The source of the sample is a study of T cell changes during pregnancy in multiple sclerosis. This clonotype was sampled from a female donor with multiple sclerosis, enrolled in a pregnancy study. The sequenced sample was peripheral blood, obtained in the first trimester of pregnancy.

The CDR3 loop is CAWSAGVGGYTF. Here the CDR3 DNA reads TGTGCCTGGAGCGCAGGGGTGGGAGGCTACACCTTC. This chain uses TRBV30 with TRBJ1-2; perhaps TRBD1 as D (6 bases). Germline values: CDR1 GTSNPN, CDR2 SVGIG (reference sequence). The V end was cut by 3 bases, the J end by 8 bases, with 13 bases between. This CDR3 region has 12 residues.